Listed here are 22 T cell receptor beta chains from one sample, sequenced in a study of blood T cell repertoires in COVID-19. Assay used: immunoSEQ multiplex PCR; TCRdb lists only in-frame clones, some missing. Of about 270,000 clones in the sample, roughly 91% were seen once. The sample was PBMCs or T cells enriched from blood (not recorded which). The source of these receptors is a woman aged 40 to 50 with acute COVID-19.

The chain links TRBV4-1 to TRBJ2-7; D is perhaps TRBD1 (6 bases). CDR1 is MGHRA and CDR2 is YSYEKL in the germline V gene. The CDR3 sequence is 14 residues long. V lost 3 bases and J lost 3, with 12 bases in between. Here the CDR3 reads CASSQPGQIYEQYF. The CDR3 DNA is TGCGCCAGCAGCCAGCCGGGACAAATCTACGAGCAGTACTTC.

The V gene is TRBV19, the J gene TRBJ2-6; D gene ambiguous. The CDR3 is 14 amino acids. Deletions cut 6 bases from V and 4 bases from J, with 10 bases between. Germline CDR1 LNHDA, CDR2 SQIVND (reference sequence). CDR3 amino acids: CASRALEGANVLTF. Written as DNA, the CDR3 is TGTGCCAGTAGGGCACTGGAGGGGGCCAACGTCCTGACTTTC.

The rearrangement links TRBV19 to TRBJ1-1; 7 bases are shared with TRBD1. From germline, CDR1 is LNHDA and CDR2 SQIVND (reference sequence). Trimming took 7 bases from V and 4 from J; bases not matched to a gene: 18. The CDR3 length is 17 residues. The CDR3 loop is CASTQTPVTGDRTEAFF. The CDR3 nucleotides are TGTGCCAGTACCCAGACTCCTGTTACAGGGGATCGCACTGAAGCTTTCTTT.

The chain employs TRBV30 and TRBJ1-5; D is unresolved. Germline assignment: CDR1 GTSNPN and CDR2 SVGIG (reference sequence). Trimming cost V 0 bases and J 2 bases, with 11 bases left between them. There are 15 residues in the CDR3. Here the CDR3 reads CAWSVRRQGNQPQHF. CDR3 bases: TGTGCCTGGAGTGTACGCCGGCAGGGCAATCAGCCCCAGCATTTT.

The V call is TRBV7-5, the J call TRBJ2-3; the table's D gene call, TRBD2, was not cross checked with the DNA. TRBV7-5 is recorded as a pseudogene. The CDR3 length is 17 residues. In DNA form, the CDR3 reads TGTGCCAGAAGCTTAGTTTACTGCCCTCATATAGCAGATACGCAGTATTTT. Translation: CARSLVYCPHIADTQYF.

This chain joins TRBV4-1 and TRBJ2-1, with TRBD2 matching over 11 bases. Germline CDR1 reads MGHRA; CDR2 reads YSYEKL. Losses at the gene ends were 4 bases for V and 6 bases for J; bases not matched to a gene: 2. The CDR3 is 14 residues long. CDR3 protein: CASSPGLAANEQFF. DNA of the CDR3: TGCGCCAGCAGCCCGGGACTAGCGGCCAATGAGCAGTTCTTC.

CDR3 in amino acids: CASSHSSGISYNEQFF. For the CDR3, the DNA is TGCGCCAGCAGCCATTCTAGCGGGATCTCCTACAATGAGCAGTTCTTC. This chain uses TRBV4-3 with TRBJ2-1; 9 bases agree with TRBD2. The CDR3 is 16 amino acids. The V and J ends lost 3 bases and 0 bases, in that order; junction bases with no gene match: 3. Germline assignment: CDR1 LGHNA and CDR2 YSLEER.

The V gene is TRBV4-1, the J gene TRBJ2-7, with 8 nucleotides matching TRBD2. Germline V gives CDR1 MGHRA, CDR2 YSYEKL. The CDR3 is 16 amino acids. The ends lost 1 base at V and 0 bases at J; junction bases unmatched: 5. In nucleotides, the CDR3 is TGCGCCAGCAGCCAAGGGCGGGAGGCCAACTCCTACGAGCAGTACTTC. Amino acid sequence: CASSQGREANSYEQYF.

CDR3 sequence reads: CASSPDRVPDTQYF. For the CDR3, the DNA is TGTGCCAGTAGTCCGGACAGGGTGCCAGATACGCAGTATTTT. The chain joins TRBV19 to TRBJ2-3, with TRBD1 matching 8 bases. Per the germline V gene, CDR1 is LNHDA and CDR2 is SQIVND (reference sequence). CDR3 length equals 14 residues. J lost 4 bases, V lost 5 bases, and 5 bases had no gene match.

The chain uses TRBV9 and TRBJ2-5; a possible D gene is TRBD1 (5 bases). Trimming removed 3 bases at V and 7 bases at J, with 16 bases between. CDR1 is SGDLS and CDR2 is YYNGEE in the germline V gene. The length of the CDR3 is 14 residues. The CDR3 protein is CASSDQDRPRTQYF. CDR3 DNA sequence: TGTGCCAGCAGCGACCAAGACAGACCAAGGACCCAGTACTTC.

This chain links TRBV5-6 with TRBJ1-2; the D is unclear. CDR3 length: 12 amino acids. Per germline, CDR1 SGHDT and CDR2 YYEEEE. With 2 bases removed from V and 8 bases from J, the gap between germline ends came to 10 bases. The DNA for the CDR3 is TGTGCCAGCAGCTTCGTTAGAAGCGGCTACACCTTC. Residues: CASSFVRSGYTF.

The CDR3 protein is CASSPHNTGTSGHEQYF. The CDR3 DNA follows: TGTGCCAGCAGTCCACACAATACCGGGACTAGCGGCCACGAGCAGTACTTC. The chain carries TRBV2 and TRBJ2-7; 11 nucleotides align to TRBD2. The CDR3 spans 17 residues. Unmatched junction bases numbered 14, after V lost 5 bases and J lost 5 bases. Per the germline V gene, CDR1 is SNHLY and CDR2 is FYNNEI.

This clone was found once. The rearrangement uses TRBV7-3 and TRBJ2-7; the match to TRBD2 covers 9 bases. The CDR3 spans 16 residues. Germline CDR1 is SGHTA and CDR2 is FQGTGA. V was clipped by 3 bases and J by 4 bases; unmatched bases: 10. CDR3: CASSFPTPSGVYEQYF. As DNA, the CDR3 is TGTGCCAGCAGCTTCCCGACGCCTAGCGGGGTATACGAGCAGTACTTC.

The chain employs TRBV5-1 and TRBJ1-1, with D hard to call. CDR1 and CDR2 from the germline V gene are SGHRS and YFSETQ. This CDR3 has 15 residues. This CDR3 reads CVSREGSSVNTEAFF. In DNA, the CDR3 is TGCGTCTCAAGGGAGGGTTCATCGGTGAACACTGAAGCTTTCTTT.

The CDR3 DNA reads as TGTGCCAGCAGACAACAGGGGATCCCAGATACGCAGTATTTT. Its protein is CASRQQGIPDTQYF. V usage is TRBV5-6 and J usage is TRBJ2-3; 7 bases line up with TRBD1. Germline V CDR1 and CDR2: SGHDT, YYEEEE. V shed 5 bases, J shed 4 bases, and the junction held 7 bases outside the gene matches. The CDR3 is made up of 14 amino acids.

V usage is TRBV11-3 and J usage is TRBJ2-1; maybe TRBD1 (6 bases). The CDR3 has 14 residues. V shed 5 bases and J shed 5 bases, with 13 bases lying between them. Per the germline V gene, CDR1 is SGHNT and CDR2 is YENEEA. CDR3 protein: CASSGRTADNEQFF. The CDR3 DNA reads as TGTGCCAGCAGCGGGCGGACAGCCGACAATGAGCAGTTCTTC.

The chain links TRBV27 to TRBJ1-1, with 7 nucleotides matching TRBD1. V lost 6 bases, J lost 2 bases, and 12 bases stayed unmatched. The CDR3 sequence is 16 residues long. The germline gives CDR1 MNHEY, CDR2 SMNVEV (reference sequence). DNA of the CDR3: TGTGCCAGCAGGTCGGAGCCCGGGACAGTTAACACTGAAGCTTTCTTT. It translates to CASRSEPGTVNTEAFF.

The V call is TRBV5-1, the J call TRBJ1-2, with D maybe TRBD1 (6 bases). V gave up 2 bases and J gave up 8 bases, with 13 bases separating them. This CDR3 comprises 13 residues. Germline-derived CDR1 and CDR2 are SGHRS and YFSETQ. The CDR3 DNA sequence: TGCGCCAGCAGCTTTAACAGGGATAGCGGCTACACCTTC. It codes for CASSFNRDSGYTF.

This chain links TRBV5-1 with TRBJ2-5, with D possibly matching TRBD1 (7 bases). This CDR3 has 13 residues. Germline CDR1 and CDR2: SGHRS and YFSETQ. V was cut by 4 bases and J by 4 bases, with 11 bases left in between. The CDR3 loop is CASSTQGGETQYF. The CDR3 coding sequence is TGCGCCAGCAGCACCCAGGGGGGAGAGACCCAGTACTTC.

This chain joins TRBV19 and TRBJ2-7; perhaps TRBD1 as D (6 bases). Per germline, CDR1 LNHDA and CDR2 SQIVND (reference sequence). The CDR3 runs to 13 residues. With 6 bases removed from V and 4 bases from J, the gap between germline ends came to 13 bases. The CDR3 nucleotides read TGTGCCAGTAGCAACAGGGCAAGGTACGAGCAGTACTTC. It codes for CASSNRARYEQYF.

The CDR3 here is CASSLSVEGWLETQYF. The DNA for the CDR3 is TGTGCCAGCAGTTTATCCGTTGAGGGATGGTTAGAGACCCAGTACTTC. The V and J genes are TRBV27 and TRBJ2-5; D is perhaps TRBD2 (5 bases). Germline V CDR1 and CDR2: MNHEY, SMNVEV (reference sequence). Trimming shortened V by 0 bases and J by 4 bases, and 15 bases separated the two germline ends. The CDR3 totals 16 residues.

The J gene is TRBJ2-7, the V gene TRBV27; 11 bases are shared with TRBD2. CDR1 MNHEY and CDR2 SMNVEV come from the germline V gene (reference sequence). V lost 5 bases and J lost 7; bases outside the gene matches: 13. The CDR3 has 16 amino acids. The CDR3 reads CASSTPLAGGPREQYF. CDR3 DNA: TGTGCCAGCAGTACCCCTTTAGCGGGAGGGCCTCGAGAGCAGTACTTC.